The 29 T cell receptor beta chains reported below all come from one sample, sequenced in a study of shared clonotypes between healthy human individuals. The assay was immunoSEQ multiplex PCR, and TCRdb's table has in-frame clones only and misses some. This sample has some 2.3 million clones, with over 85% found just once. The sample taken for sequencing was naive CD4+ T cells from PBMCs. Subset denoted: CD45RA+ positively selected. The receptor set was obtained from a man aged 18 to 30 in good health. Some clones in this sample may be carry-over from other donors' samples.

The chain is built from TRBV7-9 and TRBJ2-3; TRBD1 agrees at 8 bases. CDR1 is SEHNR and CDR2 is FQNEAQ in the germline V gene (reference sequence). Germline trimming cut 6 bases from V and 3 bases from J; bases unmatched to any gene: 8. The CDR3 runs to 15 residues. The CDR3 spells CASSQYRGRTDTQYF. CDR3 DNA sequence: TGTGCCAGCAGTCAATACAGGGGGAGAACAGATACGCAGTATTTT.

A word on this clone: Additional DNA sequences in this sample encode the identical CDR3. The chain couples TRBV6-1 to TRBJ1-5; unclear D gene. Trimming removed 1 base from V and 7 bases from J, with 5 bases in between. The CDR3 length is 12 residues. CDR1 is MNHNS and CDR2 is SASEGT in the germline V gene. The DNA of the CDR3 is TGTGCCAGCAGTGAAGTTGGGCAGCCCCAGCATTTT. Protein product: CASSEVGQPQHF.

The V and J genes are TRBV10-1 and TRBJ2-1; 9 bases match TRBD2. Germline V lookup: CDR1 WNHNN, CDR2 SYGVQD (reference sequence). This CDR3 region has 14 residues. With 8 bases clipped from V and 8 bases from J, the junction kept 10 bases outside the gene matches. The CDR3: CASRRGGTADEQFF. The CDR3 coding sequence is TGCGCCAGCCGGCGGGGGGGAACGGCCGATGAGCAGTTCTTC.

A remark on this clone: Additional DNA sequences in this sample encode the identical CDR3. The chain employs TRBV28 and TRBJ1-5; D unclear. There are 13 residues in the CDR3. V lost 7 bases, J lost 0 bases, and 7 bases lay in between. CDR1 is MDHEN and CDR2 is SYDVKM in the germline V gene. DNA for the CDR3: TGTGCCAGCATAAGATATAGCAATCAGCCCCAGCATTTT. As protein: CASIRYSNQPQHF.

V and J are TRBV4-3 and TRBJ2-6; 8 bases are shared with TRBD1. Unmatched junction bases numbered 7, after V lost 4 bases and J lost 2 bases. The germline V gene has CDR1 LGHNA and CDR2 YSLEER. This CDR3 region has 17 residues. The CDR3 DNA sequence: TGCGCCAGCAGCCTCCAGGGGGCGGTAACTGGGGCCAACGTCCTGACTTTC. Protein: CASSLQGAVTGANVLTF.

The rearrangement links TRBV5-1 to TRBJ2-3, with D possibly being TRBD2 (5 bases). The CDR3 runs to 16 residues. Trimming took off 0 bases at V and 6 bases at J, with 17 bases between the two ends. Germline CDR1 SGHRS, CDR2 YFSETQ. CDR3 protein: CASSLVPGSPGDTQYF. Here the CDR3 DNA reads TGCGCCAGCAGCTTGGTGCCCGGCTCCCCGGGGGATACGCAGTATTTT.

Comments on this clone: Other DNA sequences in the sample encode the same CDR3. The chain recombines TRBV19 with TRBJ2-7, with D possibly being TRBD1 or TRBD2 (5 bases each). Trimming removed 6 bases at V and 2 bases at J, with 11 bases between. The CDR3 extends over 13 amino acids. CDR1 and CDR2 from the germline V gene are LNHDA and SQIVND (reference sequence). CDR3 region: CASSRDGAYEQYF. The DNA of the CDR3 is TGTGCCAGTAGCCGGGACGGAGCCTACGAGCAGTACTTC. The full variable domain, its missing parts supplied by reference TRBV19 and TRBJ2-7, is DGGITQSPKYLFRKEGQNVTLSCEQNLNHDAMYWYRQDPGQGLRLIYYSQIVNDFQKGDIAEGYSVSREKKESFPLTVTSAQKNPTAFYLCASSRDGAYEQYFGPGTRLTVT.

The J gene is TRBJ2-3, the V gene TRBV7-3; D might be TRBD2 (5 bases). The CDR3 totals 15 residues. V was cut by 1 base and J by 1 base, with 9 bases left in between. Looked up from germline, CDR1 is SGHTA and CDR2 is FQGTGA. CDR3 sequence: CASSLSGRGTDTQYF. Written as DNA, the CDR3 is TGTGCCAGCAGCTTAAGCGGGCGCGGCACAGATACGCAGTATTTT.

The chain carries TRBV6-5 and TRBJ1-1; D perhaps matches TRBD1 (5 bases). Germline lookup yields CDR1 MNHEY and CDR2 SVGAGI. This CDR3 contains 13 residues. V lost 10 bases and J lost 4, with 16 bases in between. CDR3 nucleotide sequence: TGTGCCACACTCATCAACGGGGGCACTGAAGCTTTCTTT. Translation: CATLINGGTEAFF.

The chain is built from TRBV2 and TRBJ1-1, with 7 bases identical to TRBD1. Looked up from germline, CDR1 is SNHLY and CDR2 is FYNNEI. This CDR3 has 14 amino acids. J gave up 4 bases and V 6 bases, and 8 bases lay outside the gene matches. In DNA form, the CDR3 reads TGTGCCAGCAGCGGACAGGTGGCGGGCACTGAAGCTTTCTTT. This gives the protein CASSGQVAGTEAFF. The variable domain in full, completed from reference TRBV2 and TRBJ1-1, reads EPEVTQTPSHQVTQMGQEVILRCVPISNHLYFYWYRQILGQKVEFLVSFYNNEISEKSEIFDDQFSVERPDGSNFTLKIRSTKLEDSAMYFCASSGQVAGTEAFFGQGTRLTVV.

This rearrangement joins TRBV29-1 to TRBJ2-3; D call uncertain. Germline lookup yields CDR1 SQVTM and CDR2 ANQGSEA. Trimming cost V 4 bases and J 4 bases, with 9 bases left between them. The CDR3 length is 12 residues. The CDR3 is CSVGRVSDTQYF. CDR3 in DNA: TGCAGCGTTGGCCGGGTCTCAGATACGCAGTATTTT.

This chain links TRBV7-3 with TRBJ2-1; D call uncertain. This CDR3 comprises 15 residues. Germline V gives CDR1 SGHTA, CDR2 FQGTGA. Trimming pared 5 bases from V and 0 bases from J, leaving 11 bases between. The CDR3 sequence: CASSPRRASYNEQFF. CDR3 nucleotides: TGTGCCAGCAGCCCCAGAAGGGCCTCCTACAATGAGCAGTTCTTC.

The chain joins TRBV5-1 to TRBJ1-1; D ambiguous. This CDR3 has 16 residues. Per germline, CDR1 SGHRS and CDR2 YFSETQ. Trimming removed 1 base at V and 4 bases at J, with 17 bases between. The CDR3 region has the DNA TGCGCCAGCAGCTTGTTCGCCGGCGGCATCCTCACTGAAGCTTTCTTT. Encoded protein: CASSLFAGGILTEAFF.

This chain joins TRBV4-1 and TRBJ1-4; D perhaps matches TRBD1 (5 bases). Germline V lookup: CDR1 MGHRA, CDR2 YSYEKL. The length of the CDR3 is 16 residues. V lost 1 base and J lost 7, with 16 bases in between. CDR3: CASSQGGQGPGEKLFF. CDR3 coding DNA: TGCGCCAGCAGCCAAGGGGGTCAGGGTCCAGGTGAAAAACTGTTTTTT.

This sequence joins TRBV29-1 and TRBJ2-1, with D perhaps matching TRBD2 (6 bases). This CDR3 contains 17 residues. V lost 4 bases, J lost 1 base, and 20 bases lay in between. The germline V gene has CDR1 SQVTM and CDR2 ANQGSEA. CDR3 coding DNA: TGCAGCGTTGTCATGGTAATCGGGAGAGGGTCCTACAATGAGCAGTTCTTC. Its translation is CSVVMVIGRGSYNEQFF.

The gene calls are TRBV9 and TRBJ2-7, with D hard to call. Germline V CDR1 and CDR2: SGDLS, YYNGEE. The CDR3 length is 15 residues. V dropped 2 bases and J dropped 0 bases, with 12 bases sitting between them. The CDR3 is CASSVSPASSYEQYF. The CDR3 nucleotides read TGTGCCAGCAGCGTTTCCCCGGCTAGCTCCTACGAGCAGTACTTC.

The V and J genes are TRBV14 and TRBJ2-4, with D perhaps TRBD2 (5 bases). This CDR3 has 15 residues. Germline loops: CDR1 SGHDN, CDR2 FVKESK. Trimming stripped 0 bases from V and 9 bases from J, with 15 bases between. Here the CDR3 reads CASSQDLPGFGIQYF. The CDR3 DNA follows: TGTGCCAGCAGCCAAGATCTTCCGGGATTTGGCATTCAGTACTTC.

The genes are TRBV19 and TRBJ1-1; D possibly corresponds to TRBD1 (5 bases). The CDR3 loop spans 15 amino acids. Germline V CDR1 and CDR2: LNHDA, SQIVND (reference sequence). The V gene lost 3 bases and the J gene lost 4 bases, with 15 bases spanning the gap. As DNA, the CDR3 is TGTGCCAGTAGTATCCGTGCAGGGACGGGCACTGAAGCTTTCTTT. This sequence encodes CASSIRAGTGTEAFF.

This clone has just one count. The rearrangement joins TRBV6-1 to TRBJ2-7; D call uncertain. Germline lookup yields CDR1 MNHNS and CDR2 SASEGT. There are 12 residues in the CDR3. The ends were cut back, 1 base at V and 7 bases at J, with 8 bases in the middle. CDR3 residues: CASSEVRREQYF. The CDR3 DNA is TGTGCCAGCAGTGAAGTTAGAAGGGAGCAGTACTTC.

This clone appeared once. The CDR3 DNA is TGCGCCAGCAGCTTATCGGTCACGGGGAGGAGCTACGAGCAGTACTTC. It encodes CASSLSVTGRSYEQYF. This chain uses TRBV5-1 with TRBJ2-7; possible D gene TRBD2, 6 bases. V was pared by 2 bases and J by 3 bases, with 18 bases between. Germline CDR1 SGHRS, CDR2 YFSETQ. The CDR3 is made up of 16 amino acids. Based on the CDR3 plus reference TRBV5-1 and TRBJ2-7, the full variable domain is KAGVTQTPRYLIKTRGQQVTLSCSPISGHRSVSWYQQTPGQGLQFLFEYFSETQRNKGNFPGRFSGRQFSNSRSEMNVSTLELGDSALYLCASSLSVTGRSYEQYFGPGTRLTVT.

This clone was found a few times. J is TRBJ1-5 and V is TRBV19, with no clear D. The CDR3 is made up of 13 amino acids. Trimming removed 4 bases from V and 6 bases from J, with 10 bases in between. The germline V gene encodes CDR1 LNHDA and CDR2 SQIVND (reference sequence). The CDR3 sequence is CASSTPGIQPQHF. In DNA form, the CDR3 reads TGTGCCAGTAGTACCCCGGGCATTCAGCCCCAGCATTTT.

Regarding this clone: Other DNA sequences in this sample translate to the same CDR3. V is TRBV7-2 and J is TRBJ2-7; 8 bases map to TRBD1. This CDR3 comprises 15 residues. The V segment lost 6 bases and the J segment 2 bases; nucleotides outside the gene matches: 9. CDR1 SGHTA and CDR2 FQGNSA come from the germline V gene. DNA for the CDR3: TGTGCCAGCAGGCGTGACAGGGGACCTCCCTACGAGCAGTACTTC. This gives the protein CASRRDRGPPYEQYF.

The V gene is TRBV5-1, the J gene TRBJ2-1, with 10 nucleotides matching TRBD2. The CDR3 sequence is 15 residues long. The junction had 6 bases not matched to a gene; V was cut back by 3 bases and J by 6 bases. CDR1 and CDR2 from the germline V gene are SGHRS and YFSETQ. Here the CDR3 reads CASSSGTSVGNEQFF. For the CDR3, the DNA is TGCGCCAGCAGCTCCGGGACTAGCGTCGGCAATGAGCAGTTCTTC.

This sequence joins TRBV10-1 and TRBJ2-2; TRBD1 aligns across 8 bases. The CDR3 length is 18 residues. J gave up 4 bases and V 3 bases, and 13 bases lay outside the gene matches. Germline V gene sequence: CDR1 WNHNN, CDR2 SYGVQD (reference sequence). Here the CDR3 reads CASSDPRTGWLGTGELFF. DNA of the CDR3: TGCGCCAGCAGTGACCCCCGGACAGGGTGGTTGGGCACCGGGGAGCTGTTTTTT.

The chain couples TRBV27 to TRBJ1-2, with 7 bases aligning to TRBD1. The CDR3 length is 13 residues. Germline CDR1 and CDR2: MNHEY and SMNVEV (reference sequence). The V gene end was trimmed by 3 bases and the J gene end by 7 bases; junction bases not matched to a gene: 5. The CDR3 nucleotides are TGTGCCAGCAGTTTTAAAGGGGGCGGTGGCTACACCTTC. The encoded protein is CASSFKGGGGYTF.

The chain recombines TRBV5-1 with TRBJ1-2, with D tentatively TRBD1 (5 bases). This CDR3 contains 15 residues. V shed 3 bases and J shed 7 bases, with 19 bases lying between them. Germline V gene sequence: CDR1 SGHRS, CDR2 YFSETQ. DNA for the CDR3: TGCGCCAGCAGCTCTGGCACACGGCAGGGAGGTGGCTACACCTTC. Translated, it gives CASSSGTRQGGGYTF.

The V call is TRBV29-1, the J call TRBJ2-2; no clear D gene. The CDR3 has 12 amino acids. Germline CDR1 SQVTM, CDR2 ANQGSEA. V lost 2 bases to trimming and J lost 6 bases, with 7 bases between them. The CDR3 region is CSVERASGELFF. The CDR3 bases are TGCAGCGTTGAAAGGGCCTCCGGGGAGCTGTTTTTT.

This sequence joins TRBV7-9 and TRBJ2-4, with 14 bases aligning to TRBD2. Germline trimming cut 5 bases from V and 7 bases from J; bases unmatched to any gene: 7. This CDR3 comprises 16 residues. Germline V lookup: CDR1 SEHNR, CDR2 FQNEAQ (reference sequence). The chain's CDR3 is CASSLGLAGGWNIQYF. Here the CDR3 DNA reads TGTGCCAGCAGCCTTGGACTAGCGGGAGGCTGGAACATTCAGTACTTC.

On this clone itself: Other nucleotide sequences in the sample specify the same CDR3. This chain joins TRBV28 and TRBJ2-7, with 11 bases identical to TRBD2. The length of the CDR3 is 15 residues. The V gene's germline CDR1 is MDHEN and CDR2 SYDVKM. Unmatched junction bases numbered 4, after V lost 4 bases and J lost 2 bases. The CDR3 spells CASSSPGLAAYEQYF. The CDR3 DNA reads as TGTGCCAGCAGTTCCCCGGGACTAGCGGCCTACGAGCAGTACTTC.